The rows below give T cell receptor beta chains drawn from one sample of a study of shared clonotypes between healthy human individuals. Produced via immunoSEQ multiplex PCR; TCRdb's table is partial and in-frame only. The data hold approximately 400,000 clones, with about 96% observed a single time. The sample was memory CD8+ T cells sorted from blood. All receptors come from a man aged 30 to 39 in good health. CDR3s include the opening cysteine and the closing phenylalanine or tryptophan. The D gene is left open where the match is weak.

v_call	j_call	d_call	cdr3_aa	cdr3_nt
TRBV14	TRBJ2-7	.	CASSHSLEQYF	TGTGCCAGCAGCCATTCATTAGAGCAGTACTTC
TRBV10-1	TRBJ2-7	.	CASSEEGIDLPAYEQYF	TGCGCCAGCAGTGAGGAGGGAATAGACCTACCTGCCTACGAGCAGTACTTC
TRBV7-9	TRBJ2-7	.	CASRKTTGDNYEQYF	TGTGCCAGCCGAAAGACGACAGGAGATAACTACGAGCAGTACTTC
TRBV6-5	TRBJ2-3	TRBD2	CASRASGSRNTQYF	TGTGCCAGCCGAGCTAGCGGGAGTAGGAATACGCAGTATTTT
TRBV28	TRBJ1-2	.	CASSLSHGYTF	TGTGCCAGCAGTTTATCCCATGGCTACACCTTC
TRBV5-4	TRBJ2-6	TRBD1	CASSWTGDRSGANVLTF	TGTGCCAGCAGCTGGACAGGGGATCGGTCTGGGGCCAACGTCCTGACTTTC
TRBV7-6	TRBJ1-2	TRBD1	CASNFGQGYGYTF	TGTGCCAGCAACTTTGGACAGGGGTATGGCTACACCTTC
TRBV6-6	TRBJ2-7	.	CASTQGGGRSEQYF	TGTGCCAGCACTCAGGGGGGTGGTCGGAGCGAGCAGTACTTC
TRBV19	TRBJ2-7	.	CASSIRDKAYEQYF	TGTGCCAGTAGTATTAGGGACAAGGCCTACGAGCAGTACTTC
TRBV7-9	TRBJ1-1	.	CASTLYAPRGQATEAFF	TGTGCCAGCACCTTGTACGCCCCGAGGGGCCAGGCCACTGAAGCTTTCTTT
TRBV5-8	TRBJ1-1	.	CASSLDRYAFF	TGTGCCAGCAGCTTGGACAGATATGCTTTCTTT
TRBV10-2	TRBJ2-7	TRBD1	CASSFDRVIYEQYF	TGCGCCAGCAGCTTCGACAGGGTCATCTACGAGCAGTACTTC
TRBV6-1	TRBJ1-5	TRBD1	CASIGDRVWSQHF	TGTGCCAGCATTGGAGACAGGGTCTGGTCCCAGCATTTT
TRBV5-4	TRBJ2-5	TRBD1	CASSWGQGKETQYF	TGTGCCAGCAGCTGGGGACAGGGAAAGGAGACCCAGTACTTC
TRBV29-1	TRBJ2-5	TRBD2	CSVGRTSGDQETQYF	TGCAGCGTTGGCCGGACTAGCGGGGACCAAGAGACCCAGTACTTC
TRBV2	TRBJ2-1	.	CASRAGLTDNEQFF	TGTGCCAGCAGGGCAGGACTTACGGACAATGAGCAGTTCTTC
TRBV6-5	TRBJ2-3	.	CASSYSWGFGTDTQYF	TGTGCCAGCAGTTACTCTTGGGGGTTTGGGACAGATACGCAGTATTTT
TRBV27	TRBJ2-7	TRBD1	CASSSTTRQGASYEQYF	TGTGCCAGCAGTTCGACAACCCGACAGGGGGCTTCCTACGAGCAGTACTTC
TRBV5-1	TRBJ2-5	.	CASSLSQETQYF	TGCGCCAGCAGCTTGTCACAAGAGACCCAGTACTTC
TRBV5-1	TRBJ1-6	TRBD1	CASSLGQGYNSPLHF	TGCGCCAGCAGCTTGGGACAGGGATATAATTCACCCCTCCACTTT